This TCR beta chain comes out of a study of T-cell memory formation after mild COVID-19. Study overall: The study found TCR clusters largely donor specific.

The CDR3 has 14 residues. Germline lookup yields CDR1 SGHVS and CDR2 FQNEAQ. V was clipped by 7 bases and J by 4 bases; unmatched bases: 7. TCRdb re-called the 5' RACE reads through MiXCR, storing one row per CDR3 protein. This sample carries roughly 480,000 distinct CDR3 sequences, about 23% of them seen once, and the ten largest clones take under 15%. This clonotype was seen only a few times. This sequence was found in an adult woman who had mild COVID-19 (a few samples of this study predate the infection). Cell type and time point are not known. Material for sequencing was PBMCs or a T cell subset sorted from them (not recorded which). This rearrangement joins TRBV7-8 to TRBJ1-5, with TRBD1 identical over 7 bases. The CDR3 sequence is CASNRQGGNQPQHF. CDR3 in DNA: TGTGCCAGCAATAGACAGGGAGGAAATCAGCCCCAGCATTTT.